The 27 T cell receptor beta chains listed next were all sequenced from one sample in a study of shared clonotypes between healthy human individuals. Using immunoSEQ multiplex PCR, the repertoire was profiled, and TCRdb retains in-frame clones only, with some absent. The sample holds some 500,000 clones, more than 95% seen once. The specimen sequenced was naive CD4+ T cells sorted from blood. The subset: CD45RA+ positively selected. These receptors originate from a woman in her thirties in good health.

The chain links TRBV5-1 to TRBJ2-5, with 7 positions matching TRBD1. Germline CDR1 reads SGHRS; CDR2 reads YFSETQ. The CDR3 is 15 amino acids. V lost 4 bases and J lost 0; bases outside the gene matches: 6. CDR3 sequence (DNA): TGCGCCAGCAGCGTAATGGGACAGAACCAAGAGACCCAGTACTTC. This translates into CASSVMGQNQETQYF.

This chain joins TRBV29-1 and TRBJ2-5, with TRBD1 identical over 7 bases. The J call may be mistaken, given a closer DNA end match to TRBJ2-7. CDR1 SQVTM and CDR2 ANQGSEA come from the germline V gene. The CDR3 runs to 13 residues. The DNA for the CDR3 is TGCAGCGCAACCCGGGACAGCGCCTACGAGCAGTACTTC. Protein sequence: CSATRDSAYEQYF.

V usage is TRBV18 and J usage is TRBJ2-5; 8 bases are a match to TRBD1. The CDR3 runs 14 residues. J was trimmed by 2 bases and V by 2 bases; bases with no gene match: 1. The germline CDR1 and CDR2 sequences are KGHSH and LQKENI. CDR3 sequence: CASSPRTGQETQYF. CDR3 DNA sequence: TGTGCCAGCTCACCAAGGACAGGGCAAGAGACCCAGTACTTC.

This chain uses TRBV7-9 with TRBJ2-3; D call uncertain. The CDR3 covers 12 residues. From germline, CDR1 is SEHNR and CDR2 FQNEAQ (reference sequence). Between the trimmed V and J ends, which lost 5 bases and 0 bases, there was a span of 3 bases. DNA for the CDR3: TGTGCCAGCAGCATGAGCACAGATACGCAGTATTTT. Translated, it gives CASSMSTDTQYF.

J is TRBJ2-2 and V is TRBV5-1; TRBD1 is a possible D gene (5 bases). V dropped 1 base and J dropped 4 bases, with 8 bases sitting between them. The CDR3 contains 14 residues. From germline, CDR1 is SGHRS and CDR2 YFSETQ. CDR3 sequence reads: CASSLIGATGELFF. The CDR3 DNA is TGCGCCAGCAGCTTGATTGGGGCCACCGGGGAGCTGTTTTTT.

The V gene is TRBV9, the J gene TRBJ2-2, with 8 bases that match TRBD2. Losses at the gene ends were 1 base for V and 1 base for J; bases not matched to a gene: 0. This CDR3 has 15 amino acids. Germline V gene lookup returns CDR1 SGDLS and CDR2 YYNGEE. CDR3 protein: CASSVTSGNTGELFF. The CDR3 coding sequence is TGTGCCAGCAGCGTAACTAGCGGGAACACCGGGGAGCTGTTTTTT.

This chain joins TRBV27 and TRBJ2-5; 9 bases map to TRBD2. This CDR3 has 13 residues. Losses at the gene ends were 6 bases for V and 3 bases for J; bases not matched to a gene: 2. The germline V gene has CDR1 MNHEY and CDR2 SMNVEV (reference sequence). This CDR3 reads CASRVAGEETQYF. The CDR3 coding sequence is TGTGCCAGCAGGGTAGCGGGAGAAGAGACCCAGTACTTC.

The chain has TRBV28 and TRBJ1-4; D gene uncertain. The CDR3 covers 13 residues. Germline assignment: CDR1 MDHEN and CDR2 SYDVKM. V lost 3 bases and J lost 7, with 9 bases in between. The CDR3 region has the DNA TGTGCCAGCAGTTTTGCCTGGGGTGAAAAACTGTTTTTT. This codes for CASSFAWGEKLFF.

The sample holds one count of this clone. Here the CDR3 DNA reads TGTGCCAGCAGCCCACCCGGGACTAGCGTAGAGACCCAGTACTTC. The encoded protein is CASSPPGTSVETQYF. The rearrangement uses TRBV6-5 and TRBJ2-5; TRBD2 agrees at 10 bases. V shed 6 bases, J shed 4 bases, and the junction held 8 bases outside the gene matches. The CDR3 extends over 15 amino acids. CDR1 is MNHEY and CDR2 is SVGAGI in the germline V gene.

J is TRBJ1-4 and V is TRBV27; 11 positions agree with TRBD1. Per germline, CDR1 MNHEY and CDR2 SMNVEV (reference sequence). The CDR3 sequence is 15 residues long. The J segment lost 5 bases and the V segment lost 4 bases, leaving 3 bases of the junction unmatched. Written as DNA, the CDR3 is TGTGCCAGCAGTTGGGGGACAGGGGGAAATGAAAAACTGTTTTTT. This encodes CASSWGTGGNEKLFF.

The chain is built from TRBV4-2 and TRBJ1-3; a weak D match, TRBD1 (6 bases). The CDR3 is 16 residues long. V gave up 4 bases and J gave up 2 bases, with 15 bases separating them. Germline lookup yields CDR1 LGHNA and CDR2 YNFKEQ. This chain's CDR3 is CASSLLRGGAGNTIYF. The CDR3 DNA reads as TGTGCCAGCAGCCTTCTACGCGGGGGCGCTGGAAACACCATATATTTT.

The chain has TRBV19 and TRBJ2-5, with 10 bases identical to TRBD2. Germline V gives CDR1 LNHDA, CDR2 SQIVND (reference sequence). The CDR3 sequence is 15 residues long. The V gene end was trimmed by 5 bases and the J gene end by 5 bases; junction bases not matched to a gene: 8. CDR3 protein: CASSSPSGSSETQYF. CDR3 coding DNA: TGTGCCAGTAGTTCCCCTAGCGGGAGTTCGGAGACCCAGTACTTC.

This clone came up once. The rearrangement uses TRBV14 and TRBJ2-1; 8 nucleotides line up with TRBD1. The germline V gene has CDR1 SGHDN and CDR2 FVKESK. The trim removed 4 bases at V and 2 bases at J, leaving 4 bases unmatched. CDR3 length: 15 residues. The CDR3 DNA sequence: TGTGCCAGCAGCCCGGACAGGGTCGCCTACAATGAGCAGTTCTTC. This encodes CASSPDRVAYNEQFF.

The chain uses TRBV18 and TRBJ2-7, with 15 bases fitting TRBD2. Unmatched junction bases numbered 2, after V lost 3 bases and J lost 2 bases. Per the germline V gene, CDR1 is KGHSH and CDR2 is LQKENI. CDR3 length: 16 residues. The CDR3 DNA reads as TGTGCCAGCTCACCCGGACTAGCGGGAGGGCCCTACGAGCAGTACTTC. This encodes CASSPGLAGGPYEQYF. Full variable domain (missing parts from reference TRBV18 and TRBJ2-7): NAGVMQNPRHLVRRRGQEARLRCSPMKGHSHVYWYRQLPEEGLKFMVYLQKENIIDESGMPKERFSAEFPKEGPSILRIQQVVRGDSAAYFCASSPGLAGGPYEQYFGPGTRLTVT.

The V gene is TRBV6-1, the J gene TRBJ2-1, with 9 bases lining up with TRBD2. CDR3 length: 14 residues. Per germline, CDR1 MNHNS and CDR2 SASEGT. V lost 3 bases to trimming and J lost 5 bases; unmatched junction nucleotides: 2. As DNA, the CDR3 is TGTGCCAGCAGTGATCTAGCGGGAAACAATGAGCAGTTCTTC. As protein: CASSDLAGNNEQFF.

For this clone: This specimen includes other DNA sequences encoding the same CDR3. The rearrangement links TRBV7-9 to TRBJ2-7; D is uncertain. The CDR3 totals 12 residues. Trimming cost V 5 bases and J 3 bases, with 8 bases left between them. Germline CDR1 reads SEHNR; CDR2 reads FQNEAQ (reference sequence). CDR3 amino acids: CASSLRHYEQYF. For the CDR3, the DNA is TGTGCCAGCAGCCTCAGGCACTACGAGCAGTACTTC.

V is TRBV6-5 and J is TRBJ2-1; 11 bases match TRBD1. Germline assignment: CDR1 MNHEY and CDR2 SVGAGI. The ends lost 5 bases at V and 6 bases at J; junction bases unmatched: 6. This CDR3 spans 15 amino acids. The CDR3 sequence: CASSPLGTGGNEQFF. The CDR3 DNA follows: TGTGCCAGCAGTCCTCTAGGGACAGGGGGCAATGAGCAGTTCTTC.

The CDR3, as DNA: TGCGCCAGCAGCCAAGGACTAGCGGGTCTAACATCCTACGAGCAGTACTTC. This gives the protein CASSQGLAGLTSYEQYF. This sequence joins TRBV4-1 and TRBJ2-7, with 10 nucleotides matching TRBD2. Germline trimming cut 1 base from V and 1 base from J; bases unmatched to any gene: 7. The CDR3 spans 17 residues. Germline lookup yields CDR1 MGHRA and CDR2 YSYEKL.

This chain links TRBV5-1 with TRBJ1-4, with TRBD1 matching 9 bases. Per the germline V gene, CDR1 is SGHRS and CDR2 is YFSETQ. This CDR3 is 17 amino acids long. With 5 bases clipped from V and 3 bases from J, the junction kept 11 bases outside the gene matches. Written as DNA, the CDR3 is TGCGCCAGCAGAGAACGGGACAGGGATTCTGCTAATGAAAAACTGTTTTTT. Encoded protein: CASRERDRDSANEKLFF.

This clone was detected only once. Here the CDR3 reads CASNDTPQPQHF. For the CDR3, the DNA is TGTGCCAGCAATGACACTCCTCAGCCCCAGCATTTT. The chain is built from TRBV2 and TRBJ1-5; the D is unclear. The CDR3 is made up of 12 amino acids. The germline V and J ends were trimmed by 7 bases and 6 bases, with 10 bases remaining between them. CDR1 and CDR2 (germline): SNHLY, FYNNEI.

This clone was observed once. The CDR3 loop reads CASSLTASGGTYEQYF. DNA for the CDR3: TGCGCCAGCAGCCTAACGGCTAGCGGGGGAACCTACGAGCAGTACTTC. The chain carries TRBV5-1 and TRBJ2-7, with 10 nucleotides matching TRBD2. The germline gives CDR1 SGHRS, CDR2 YFSETQ. The CDR3 runs to 16 residues. The trim removed 4 bases at V and 2 bases at J, leaving 9 bases unmatched.

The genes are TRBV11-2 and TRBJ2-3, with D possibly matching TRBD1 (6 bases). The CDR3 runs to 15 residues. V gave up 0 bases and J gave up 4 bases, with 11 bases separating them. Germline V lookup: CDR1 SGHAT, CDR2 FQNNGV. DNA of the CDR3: TGTGCCAGCAGCTTAGATGCAGGGGTGGCAGATACGCAGTATTTT. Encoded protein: CASSLDAGVADTQYF.

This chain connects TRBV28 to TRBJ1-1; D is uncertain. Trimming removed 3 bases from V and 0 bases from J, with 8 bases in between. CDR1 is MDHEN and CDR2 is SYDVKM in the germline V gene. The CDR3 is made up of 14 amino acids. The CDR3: CASSLDEMNTEAFF. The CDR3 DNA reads TGTGCCAGCAGTTTGGACGAAATGAACACTGAAGCTTTCTTT.

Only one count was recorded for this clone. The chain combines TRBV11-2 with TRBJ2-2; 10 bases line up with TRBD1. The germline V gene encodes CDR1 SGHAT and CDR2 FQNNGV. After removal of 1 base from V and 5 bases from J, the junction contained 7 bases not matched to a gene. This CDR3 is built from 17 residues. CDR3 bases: TGTGCCAGCAGCTTAGGCCCGGGACAGGGGACTACCGGGGAGCTGTTTTTT. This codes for CASSLGPGQGTTGELFF.

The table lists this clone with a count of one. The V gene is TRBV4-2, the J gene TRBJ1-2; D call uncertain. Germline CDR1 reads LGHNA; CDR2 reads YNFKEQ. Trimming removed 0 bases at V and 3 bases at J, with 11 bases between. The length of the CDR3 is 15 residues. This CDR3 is CASSQDGIADYGYTF. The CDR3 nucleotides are TGTGCCAGCAGCCAAGATGGGATCGCGGACTATGGCTACACCTTC.

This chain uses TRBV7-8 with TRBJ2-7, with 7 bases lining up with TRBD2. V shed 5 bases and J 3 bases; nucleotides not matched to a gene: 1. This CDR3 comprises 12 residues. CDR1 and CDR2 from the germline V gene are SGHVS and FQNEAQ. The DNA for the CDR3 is TGTGCCAGCAGCGGGGGGGGCTACGAGCAGTACTTC. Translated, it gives CASSGGGYEQYF. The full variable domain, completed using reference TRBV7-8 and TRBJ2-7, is GAGVSQSPRYKVAKRGQDVALRCDPISGHVSLFWYQQALGQGPEFLTYFQNEAQLDKSGLPSDRFFAERPEGSVSTLKIQRTQQEDSAVYLCASSGGGYEQYFGPGTRLTVT.

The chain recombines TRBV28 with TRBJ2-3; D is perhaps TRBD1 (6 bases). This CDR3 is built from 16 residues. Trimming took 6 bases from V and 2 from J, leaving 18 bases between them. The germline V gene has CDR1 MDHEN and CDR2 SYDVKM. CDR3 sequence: CASSPPGRGPTDTQYF. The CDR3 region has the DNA TGTGCCAGCAGCCCTCCGGGCAGGGGCCCCACAGATACGCAGTATTTT.